These T cell receptor beta chains were read from a single sample in a study of early T cells in non-severe SARS-CoV-2 infection. TCRdb reprocessed the 5' RACE reads via MiXCR and lists one record per CDR3 protein. The table includes about 90,000 distinct CDR3 sequences, roughly 12% detected once. Sequenced material: whole blood, taken at baseline. The receptor source for this set is an adult who was a healthcare worker with PCR-confirmed SARS-CoV-2 infection or an uninfected control (not recorded which). CDR3s leave out the opening cysteine and the closing phenylalanine or tryptophan. D genes are given only for firm matches.

V gene	D gene	CDR3 protein
TRBV6-2/TRBV6-3	NA	ASTPTVAGELF
TRBV3-1	NA	ASSDLPPTEGWQY
TRBV29-1	NA	SVAAGGLEAF
TRBV6-2/TRBV6-3	NA	ASSYTVRQRLGTDTQY
TRBV2	NA	ASRSDSSYEQY
TRBV6-5	NA	ASSYSGRYEQY
TRBV28	TRBD2	ASSPLRGGMETQY
TRBV6-1	NA	ASRQRDTTSYEQY
TRBV18	NA	ASSLSTGATEAF
TRBV6-1	NA	ASSEVQGSWNGYT
TRBV11-1	NA	ASSSRGLAPDTQY
TRBV27	TRBD2	ASSPTGGGTTSTDTQY
TRBV20-1	TRBD2	SARAPTGLAGGPGFSDTQY
TRBV20-1	TRBD2	SARGLAASTGELF
TRBV28	TRBD1	ASSLTGSFGYI
TRBV10-3	NA	AISDPGTSKTEAF
TRBV23-1	NA	ASPQGGALGYT
TRBV7-8	TRBD2	ASSLEASGSHNEQF
TRBV30	NA	AWSALASAGTQY
TRBV18	NA	ASSPLGGGDEETQY
TRBV20-1	NA	SATDAASYEQY
TRBV6-5	TRBD2	ASSYWGLATTEQF
TRBV4-1	TRBD2	ASSQGSGTSSYNEQF
TRBV2	NA	ASSVPRDSEPTDTQY
TRBV12-3/TRBV12-4	TRBD2	ASSLTSRNTGELF
TRBV7-9	TRBD2	ASSSSGGSSTDTQY
TRBV27	NA	ASRIGATTY
TRBV11-2	TRBD1	ASSQRTGLNYGYT
TRBV6-6	NA	ASRQDPTGTEAF
TRBV30	TRBD1	AWSPLGQGAADTQY
TRBV5-4	NA	ASSSASSPLH
TRBV5-1	NA	ASSEEMNTEAF
TRBV5-5	TRBD2	ASSLAGLAGTRIPQY
TRBV29-1	TRBD2	SVEGASGPTDTQY
TRBV11-2	NA	ASSLEPGPIWELF
TRBV9	TRBD1	ASRASRGPGSNQPQH
TRBV10-3	NA	AISVLRTADTGELF
TRBV29-1	NA	SPRVGTQY
TRBV24-1	TRBD2	ATSEPGRGNEQF
TRBV2	NA	ASSVGTHTDTQY
TRBV11-1	TRBD1	ASSSTLGQGEETQY
TRBV20-1	NA	SASAAKSPTYEQY
TRBV2	NA	ASSTWTGNTEAF